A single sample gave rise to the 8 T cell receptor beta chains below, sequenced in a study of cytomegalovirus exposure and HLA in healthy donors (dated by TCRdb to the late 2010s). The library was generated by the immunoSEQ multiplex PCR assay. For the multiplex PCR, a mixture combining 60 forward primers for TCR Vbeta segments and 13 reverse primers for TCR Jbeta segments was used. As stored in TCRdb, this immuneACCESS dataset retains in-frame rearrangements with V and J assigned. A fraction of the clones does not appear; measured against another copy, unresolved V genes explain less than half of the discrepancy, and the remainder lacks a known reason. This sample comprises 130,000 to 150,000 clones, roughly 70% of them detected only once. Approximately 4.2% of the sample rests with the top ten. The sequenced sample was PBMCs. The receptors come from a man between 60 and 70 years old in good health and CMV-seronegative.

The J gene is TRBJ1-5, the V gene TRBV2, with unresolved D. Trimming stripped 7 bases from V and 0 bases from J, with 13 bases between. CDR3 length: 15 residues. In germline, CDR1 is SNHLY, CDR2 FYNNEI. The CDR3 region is CASMVRSLSNQPQHF. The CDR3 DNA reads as TGTGCCAGCATGGTCCGAAGCCTTAGCAATCAGCCCCAGCATTTT.

CDR3 loop: CASPKPGEGDTEAFF. In DNA, the CDR3 is TGTGCCAGCCCGAAGCCGGGGGAAGGGGACACTGAAGCTTTCTTT. V usage is TRBV28 and J usage is TRBJ1-1; tentatively, D is TRBD1 (5 bases). The CDR3 extends over 15 amino acids. Per the germline V gene, CDR1 is MDHEN and CDR2 is SYDVKM. Trimming shortened V by 8 bases and J by 3 bases, and 19 bases separated the two germline ends.

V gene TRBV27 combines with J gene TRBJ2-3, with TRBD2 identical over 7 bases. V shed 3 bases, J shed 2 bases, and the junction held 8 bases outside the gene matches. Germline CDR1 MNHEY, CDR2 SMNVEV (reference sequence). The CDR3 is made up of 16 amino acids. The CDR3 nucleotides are TGTGCCAGCAGTTTCACTAGCGCTGAATACACAGATACGCAGTATTTT. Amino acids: CASSFTSAEYTDTQYF.

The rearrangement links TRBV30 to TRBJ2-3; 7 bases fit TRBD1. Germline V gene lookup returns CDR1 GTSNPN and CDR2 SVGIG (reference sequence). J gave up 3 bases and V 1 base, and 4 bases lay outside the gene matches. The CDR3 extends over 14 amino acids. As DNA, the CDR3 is TGTGCCTGGAGTGGGGGCAGGGGGACAGATACGCAGTATTTT. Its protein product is CAWSGGRGTDTQYF.

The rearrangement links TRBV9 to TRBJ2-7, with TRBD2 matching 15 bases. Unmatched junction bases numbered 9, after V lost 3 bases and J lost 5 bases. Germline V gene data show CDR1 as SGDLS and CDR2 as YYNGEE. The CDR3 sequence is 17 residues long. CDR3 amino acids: CASSATLGLAGGNEQYF. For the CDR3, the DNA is TGTGCCAGCAGCGCCACCCTGGGACTAGCGGGAGGCAACGAGCAGTACTTC.

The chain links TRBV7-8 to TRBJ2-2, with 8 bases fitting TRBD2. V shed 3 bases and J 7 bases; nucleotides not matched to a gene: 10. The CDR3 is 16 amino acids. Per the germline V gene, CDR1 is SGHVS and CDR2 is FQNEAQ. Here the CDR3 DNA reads TGTGCCAGCAGCTTCGGAACTAGCGGTGTTGGCGGGGAGCTGTTTTTT. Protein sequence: CASSFGTSGVGGELFF.

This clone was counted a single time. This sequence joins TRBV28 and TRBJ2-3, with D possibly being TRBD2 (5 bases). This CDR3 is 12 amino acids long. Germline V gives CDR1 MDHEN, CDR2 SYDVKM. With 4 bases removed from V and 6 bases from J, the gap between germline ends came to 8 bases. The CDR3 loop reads CASSSSPDTQYF. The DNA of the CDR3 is TGTGCCAGCAGTTCTAGCCCCGATACGCAGTATTTT.

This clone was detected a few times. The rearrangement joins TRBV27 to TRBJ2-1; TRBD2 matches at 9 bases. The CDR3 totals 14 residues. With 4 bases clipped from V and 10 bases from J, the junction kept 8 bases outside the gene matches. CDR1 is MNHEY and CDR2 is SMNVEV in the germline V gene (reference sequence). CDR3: CASSSPGTSNEQFF. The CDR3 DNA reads TGTGCCAGCAGTTCCCCCGGGACTAGCAACGAGCAGTTCTTC.